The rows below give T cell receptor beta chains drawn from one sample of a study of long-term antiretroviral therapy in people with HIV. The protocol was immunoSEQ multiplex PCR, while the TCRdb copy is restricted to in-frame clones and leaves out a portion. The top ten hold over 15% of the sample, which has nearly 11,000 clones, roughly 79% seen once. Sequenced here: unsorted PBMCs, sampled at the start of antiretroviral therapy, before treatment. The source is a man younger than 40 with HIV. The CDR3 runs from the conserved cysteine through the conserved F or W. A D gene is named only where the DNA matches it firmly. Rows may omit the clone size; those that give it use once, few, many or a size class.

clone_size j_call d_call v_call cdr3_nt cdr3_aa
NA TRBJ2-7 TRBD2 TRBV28 TGTGCCAGCAGCCGACTAGCGGGAGGGCCCTGGGGAGAGCAGTACTTC CASSRLAGGPWGEQYF
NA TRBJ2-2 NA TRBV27 TGTGCCAGCAGTTTGTCTACCGGACAGTTCACCGGGGAGCTGTTTTTT CASSLSTGQFTGELFF
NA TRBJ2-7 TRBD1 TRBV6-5 TGTGCCAGCGGGCAGGGGGCGATTGGGTCCTACGAGCAGTACTTC CASGQGAIGSYEQYF
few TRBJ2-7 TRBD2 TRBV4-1 TGCGCCAGCAGCCAAATAGCGGGAGAGACCTACGAGCAGTACTTC CASSQIAGETYEQYF
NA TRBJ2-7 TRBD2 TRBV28 TGTGCCAGCAGCCCGAGCCTAGCGGTAAACTACGAGCAGTACTTC CASSPSLAVNYEQYF
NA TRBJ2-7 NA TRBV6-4 TGTGCCAGCAGAAGAGAGGGCGGCGAGCAGTACTTC CASRREGGEQYF
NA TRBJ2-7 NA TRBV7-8 TGTGCCAGCAGCTTCCCGGCGGGGGCGCCTTCCTACGAGCAGTACTTC CASSFPAGAPSYEQYF
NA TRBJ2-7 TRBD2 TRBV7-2 TGTGCCAGCAGTCTTCGGGGGGGTAGAGGGAGGCTCCCGTACGAGCAGTACTTC CASSLRGGRGRLPYEQYF
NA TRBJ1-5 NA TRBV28 TGTGCCAGCCGAAGTGGCAATCAGCCCCAGCATTTT CASRSGNQPQHF
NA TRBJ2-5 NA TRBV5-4 TGTGCCAGCAGCTTGGAACAGCAAGAGACCCAGTACTTC CASSLEQQETQYF
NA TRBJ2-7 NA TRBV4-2 TGTGCCAGCAGCCAAGATATTCAGGATCCGCCCGGGGAGCAGTACTTC CASSQDIQDPPGEQYF
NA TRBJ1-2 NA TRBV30 TGTGCCTGGAGACAGGACTATGGCTACACCTTC CAWRQDYGYTF
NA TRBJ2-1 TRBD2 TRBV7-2 TGTGCCAGCAGCCCCGCCGGGGCGGGAGTTATGGTTGAGCAGTTCTTC CASSPAGAGVMVEQFF
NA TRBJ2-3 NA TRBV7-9 TGTGCCAGCAGCTTTCTGGGAACCACAGATACGCAGTATTTT CASSFLGTTDTQYF
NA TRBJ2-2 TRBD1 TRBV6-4 TGTGCCAGCAGGAGACAGGGGGCAGCCGGGGAGCTGTTTTTT CASRRQGAAGELFF
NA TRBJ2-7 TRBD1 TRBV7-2 TGTGCCAGCAGCCTCTCGGAAGGACAGGGGGCGTTCTACGAGCAGTACTTC CASSLSEGQGAFYEQYF
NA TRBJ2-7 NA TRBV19 TGTGCCAGTAGTATAGTAGGCAGCTCCTACGAGCAGTACTTC CASSIVGSSYEQYF